This T cell receptor (beta chain) was obtained from a study of T cell responses to AZD1222 COVID-19 vaccine. Broader study findings: Reportedly, nearly half of unique spike TCRs recognized epitopes outside B.1.351/B.1.1.7 mutations. Repertoires in all cases were sampled only once the peak T cell response had passed. Clonal diversity may have been underestimated, and the donors were mostly white British, with more females than males.

Measured with immunoSEQ multiplex PCR; TCRdb has only the in-frame clones, and not every one. Here the sample table reports 150,000 or so clones. V was trimmed by 2 bases and J by 7 bases, leaving 14 bases between them. The CDR3 is 14 residues long. Germline V gives CDR1 MDHEN, CDR2 SYDVKM. Of note for this clone: What it recognizes is unknown.

The chain combines TRBV28 with TRBJ1-1, with D possibly TRBD1 on 6 matching bases. The clonotype comes from an adult in good health. The source material was peripheral blood. The CDR3 spells CASSLGGPAFEAFF. DNA of the CDR3: TGTGCCAGCAGTTTAGGGGGGCCTGCCTTTGAAGCTTTCTTT.